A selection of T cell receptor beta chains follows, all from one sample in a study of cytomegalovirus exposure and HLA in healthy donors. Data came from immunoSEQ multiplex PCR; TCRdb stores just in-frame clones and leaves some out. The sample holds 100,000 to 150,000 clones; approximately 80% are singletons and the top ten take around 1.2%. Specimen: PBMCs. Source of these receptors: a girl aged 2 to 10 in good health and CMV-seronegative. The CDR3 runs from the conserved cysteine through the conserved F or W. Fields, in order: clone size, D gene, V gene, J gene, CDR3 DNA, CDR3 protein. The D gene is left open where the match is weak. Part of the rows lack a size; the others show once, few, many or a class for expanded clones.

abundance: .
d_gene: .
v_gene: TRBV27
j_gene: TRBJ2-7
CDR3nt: TGTGCCAGCAGTCTACAGGCCCTCTCCTACGAGCAGTACTTC
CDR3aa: CASSLQALSYEQYF

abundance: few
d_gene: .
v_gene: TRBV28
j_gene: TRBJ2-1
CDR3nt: TGTGCCAGCAGATTTTTAGGAGATCCGCCCTTCTTC
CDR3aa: CASRFLGDPPFF

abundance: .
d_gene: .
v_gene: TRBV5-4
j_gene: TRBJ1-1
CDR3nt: TGTGCCAGCAGCTTGGAGTCCAGCACTGAAGCTTTCTTT
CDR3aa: CASSLESSTEAFF

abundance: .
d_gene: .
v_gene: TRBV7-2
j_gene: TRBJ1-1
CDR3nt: TGTGCCAGCAGCCCGCTCAGGGGTGGCACTGAAGCTTTCTTT
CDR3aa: CASSPLRGGTEAFF

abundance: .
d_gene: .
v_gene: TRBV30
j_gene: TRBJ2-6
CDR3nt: TGTGCCTGGACGGTGCAGGGAAAAGGGGCCAACGTCCTGACTTTC
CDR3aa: CAWTVQGKGANVLTF

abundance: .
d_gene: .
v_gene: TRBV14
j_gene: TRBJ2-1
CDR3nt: TGTGCCAGCAGCCAAGATTTGGCAGGGTACGGTGAGCAGTTCTTC
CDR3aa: CASSQDLAGYGEQFF

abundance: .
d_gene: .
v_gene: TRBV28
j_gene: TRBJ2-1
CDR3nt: TGTGCCAGCAGAACTCCCCCGGGTAGCAATGAGCAGTTCTTC
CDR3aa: CASRTPPGSNEQFF

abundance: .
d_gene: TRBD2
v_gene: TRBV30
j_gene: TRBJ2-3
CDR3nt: TGTGCCTGGAGCCTCGGAGCGGGGCCAGATACGCAGTATTTT
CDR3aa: CAWSLGAGPDTQYF

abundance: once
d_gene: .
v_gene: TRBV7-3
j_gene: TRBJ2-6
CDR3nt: TGTGCCAGCAGCTCTAACCCAGGGTTTATCGTCTCTGGGGCCAACGTCCTGACTTTC
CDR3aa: CASSSNPGFIVSGANVLTF

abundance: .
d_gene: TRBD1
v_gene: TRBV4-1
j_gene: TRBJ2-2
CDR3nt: TGCGCCAGCAGCCTGCGGACAGGGGGGAACACCGGGGAGCTGTTTTTT
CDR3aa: CASSLRTGGNTGELFF

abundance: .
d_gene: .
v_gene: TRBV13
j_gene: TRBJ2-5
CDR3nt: TGTGCCAGCAGCCATGACCGACTAGGGGAGTTTGGTACCCAGTACTTC
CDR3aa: CASSHDRLGEFGTQYF

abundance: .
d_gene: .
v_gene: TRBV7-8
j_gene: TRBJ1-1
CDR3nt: TGTGCCAGCAGCTTAGAGATCTGGGGAGGGCTCGCTGAAGCTTTCTTT
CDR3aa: CASSLEIWGGLAEAFF

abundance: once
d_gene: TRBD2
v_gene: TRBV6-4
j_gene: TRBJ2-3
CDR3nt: TGTGCCAGCAGTGACTCCGGCGGGGGGGGCCCAGATACGCAGTATTTT
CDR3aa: CASSDSGGGGPDTQYF

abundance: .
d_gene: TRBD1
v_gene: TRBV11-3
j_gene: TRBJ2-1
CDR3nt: TGTGCCAGCAGCTTAGACGGGACAGGGTATGAGCAGTTCTTC
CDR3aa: CASSLDGTGYEQFF

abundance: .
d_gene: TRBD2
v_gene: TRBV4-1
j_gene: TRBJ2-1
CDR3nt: TGCGCCAGCAGCCGAGTGACAGCGGGAGGATCCTACAATGAGCAGTTCTTC
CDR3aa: CASSRVTAGGSYNEQFF

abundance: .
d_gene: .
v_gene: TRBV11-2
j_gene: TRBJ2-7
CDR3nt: TGTGCCAGCAGTTTCCCGGGACACGCCTACGAGCAGTACTTC
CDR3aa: CASSFPGHAYEQYF

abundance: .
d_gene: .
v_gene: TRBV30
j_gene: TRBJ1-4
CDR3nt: TGTGCCTGCCCGTCCGGGGGGCTGGTCGGAAAACTGTTTTTT
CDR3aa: CACPSGGLVGKLFF

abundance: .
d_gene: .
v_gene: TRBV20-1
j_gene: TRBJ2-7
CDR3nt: TGCAGTGCTAGAGAATACACCGGGACATTGTTC
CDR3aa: CSAREYTGTLF

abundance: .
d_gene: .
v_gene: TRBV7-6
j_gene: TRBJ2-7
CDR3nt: TGTGCCAGCAGCTTAGTCCACCTTGGGAGTCTCCCCTCGCAGTACTTC
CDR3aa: CASSLVHLGSLPSQYF

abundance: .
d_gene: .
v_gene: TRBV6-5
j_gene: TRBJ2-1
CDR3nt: TGTGCCAGCTTTCGGGACAATGAGCAGTTCTTC
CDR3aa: CASFRDNEQFF

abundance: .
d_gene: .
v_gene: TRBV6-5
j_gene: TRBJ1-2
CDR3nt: TGTGCCAGCAGGGGGGGGGCGCAAGGCTACACCTTC
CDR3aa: CASRGGAQGYTF

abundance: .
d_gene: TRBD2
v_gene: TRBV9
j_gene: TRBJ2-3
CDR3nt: TGTGCCAGCAGGGTCGCGGAGGCGGGGGGCCACACAGATACGCAGTATTTT
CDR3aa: CASRVAEAGGHTDTQYF

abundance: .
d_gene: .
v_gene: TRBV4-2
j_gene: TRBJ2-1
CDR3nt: TGTGCCAGCAGCCAAGATGTCGAGACTAGAGGTGGTCGGGAGCAGTTCTTC
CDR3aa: CASSQDVETRGGREQFF

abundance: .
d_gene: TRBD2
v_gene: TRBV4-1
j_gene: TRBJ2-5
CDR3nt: TGCGCCAGCACGGAGCGGGGGGGCCAGCAAGAGACCCAGTACTTC
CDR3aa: CASTERGGQQETQYF

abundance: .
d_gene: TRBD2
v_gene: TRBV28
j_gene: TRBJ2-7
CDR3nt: TGTGCCAGCAGTACCCCAACGACTAGCGGGGTTTACGAGCAGTACTTC
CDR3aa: CASSTPTTSGVYEQYF

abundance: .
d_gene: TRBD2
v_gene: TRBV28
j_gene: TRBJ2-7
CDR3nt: TGTGCCAGCAGTATACTAGCGGGTACCTACGAGCAGTACTTC
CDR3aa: CASSILAGTYEQYF

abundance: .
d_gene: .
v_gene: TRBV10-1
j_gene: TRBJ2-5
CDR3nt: TGCGCCAGCAGTGTCCGACTGCAAGAGACCCAGTACTTC
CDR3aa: CASSVRLQETQYF

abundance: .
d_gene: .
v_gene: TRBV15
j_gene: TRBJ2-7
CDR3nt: TGTGCCACCAGCAGAGATCTTTCTGCCTACGAGCAGTACTTC
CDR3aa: CATSRDLSAYEQYF

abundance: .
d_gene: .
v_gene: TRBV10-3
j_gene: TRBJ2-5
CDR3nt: TGTGCCATCAGTGAGGAACAGGCGGGGGAGACCCAGTACTTC
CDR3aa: CAISEEQAGETQYF

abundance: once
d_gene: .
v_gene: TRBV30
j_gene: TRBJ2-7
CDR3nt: TGTGCCTGGAGTACGACAGCCTACGAGCAGTACTTC
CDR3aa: CAWSTTAYEQYF

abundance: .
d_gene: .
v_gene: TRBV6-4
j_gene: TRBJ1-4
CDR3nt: TGTGCCAGCAGTGACAGGGGGGGTGAAAAACTGTTTTTT
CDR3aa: CASSDRGGEKLFF

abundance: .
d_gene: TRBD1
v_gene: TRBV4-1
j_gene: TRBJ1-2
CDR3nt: TGCGCCAGCAGCCAAGATGAAGTCACAGGGGGGCATGGCTACACCTTC
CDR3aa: CASSQDEVTGGHGYTF

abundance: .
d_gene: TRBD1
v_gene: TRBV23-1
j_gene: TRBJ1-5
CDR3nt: TGCGCCAGCAGTCAATCGGGGACAGGGACTCAGCCCCAGCATTTT
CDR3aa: CASSQSGTGTQPQHF

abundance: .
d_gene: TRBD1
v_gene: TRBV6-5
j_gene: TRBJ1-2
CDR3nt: TGTGCCGCGAGGCCGGACAGGGGGCAAGGGGGCTACACCTTC
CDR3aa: CAARPDRGQGGYTF

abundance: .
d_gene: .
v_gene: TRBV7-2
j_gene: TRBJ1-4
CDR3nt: TGTGCCAGCAGCGTCATAGCAACTAATGAAAAACTGTTTTTT
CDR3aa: CASSVIATNEKLFF

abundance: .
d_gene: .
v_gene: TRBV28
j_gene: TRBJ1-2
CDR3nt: TGTGCCAGCAGTTTACTCCACAGGTCCTATGGCTACACCTTC
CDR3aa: CASSLLHRSYGYTF

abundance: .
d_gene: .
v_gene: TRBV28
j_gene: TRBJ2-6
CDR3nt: TGTGCCAGCAGTTTTTACTCGGGACATCGCTCTGGGGCCAACGTCCTGACTTTC
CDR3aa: CASSFYSGHRSGANVLTF

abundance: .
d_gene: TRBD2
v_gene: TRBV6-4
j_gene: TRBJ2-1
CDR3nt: TGTGCCAGCAGTGACTCTTCCCTAGCGGGAGTTGAGCAGTTCTTC
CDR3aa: CASSDSSLAGVEQFF

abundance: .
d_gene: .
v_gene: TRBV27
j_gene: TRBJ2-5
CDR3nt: TGTGCCAGCAGCCCGAGCATCCACCAAGAGACCCAGTACTTC
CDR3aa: CASSPSIHQETQYF

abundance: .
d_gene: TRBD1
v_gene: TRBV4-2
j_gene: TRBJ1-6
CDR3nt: TGTGCCAGCAGCCCCTACTCGACAGGGTTTGGGTCACCCCTCCACTTT
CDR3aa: CASSPYSTGFGSPLHF

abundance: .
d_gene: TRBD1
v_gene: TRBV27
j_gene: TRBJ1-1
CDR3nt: TGTGCCAGCAGTGGAACAGGGGAATCTGAATCTTTCTTT
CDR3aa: CASSGTGESESFF

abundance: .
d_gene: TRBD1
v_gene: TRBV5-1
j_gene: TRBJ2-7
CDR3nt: TGCGCCAGCAGCTTGACGGGACAGGGCATGTACGAGCAGTACTTC
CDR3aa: CASSLTGQGMYEQYF

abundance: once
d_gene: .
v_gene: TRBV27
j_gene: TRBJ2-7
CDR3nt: TGTGCCAGCAGTTTTCTTGGACAGTCCTACGAGCAGTACTTC
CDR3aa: CASSFLGQSYEQYF

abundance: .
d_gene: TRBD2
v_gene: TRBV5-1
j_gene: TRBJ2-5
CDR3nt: TGCGCCAGCAGCCTGGGACTAGCGGGGGGACAACAAGAGACCCAGTACTTC
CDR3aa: CASSLGLAGGQQETQYF

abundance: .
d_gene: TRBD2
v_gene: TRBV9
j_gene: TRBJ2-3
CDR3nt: TGTGCCAGCGGGAATAGCGGGAGAGGAGATACGCAGTATTTT
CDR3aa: CASGNSGRGDTQYF

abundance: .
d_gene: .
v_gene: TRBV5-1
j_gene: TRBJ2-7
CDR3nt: TGCGCCAGCAGCTTCCAGGGGTCGGCAAGCGAGCAGTACTTC
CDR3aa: CASSFQGSASEQYF

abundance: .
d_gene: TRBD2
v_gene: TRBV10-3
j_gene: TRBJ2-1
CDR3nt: TGTGCCATCAGTGCAGGACTAGCGGGAGGGCACTACAATGAGCAGTTCTTC
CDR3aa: CAISAGLAGGHYNEQFF

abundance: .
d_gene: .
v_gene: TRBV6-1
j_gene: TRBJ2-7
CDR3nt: TGTGCCAGCAGTGAAACCCTGGCCATACCCGCCCACGAGCAGTACTTC
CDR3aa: CASSETLAIPAHEQYF

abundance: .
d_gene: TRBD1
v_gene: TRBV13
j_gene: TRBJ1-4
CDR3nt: TGTGCCAGCAGCTTCAACAGGGGATTTAATGAAAAACTGTTTTTT
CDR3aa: CASSFNRGFNEKLFF

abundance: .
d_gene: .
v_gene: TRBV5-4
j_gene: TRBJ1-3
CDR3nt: TGTGCCAGCAGCACGGGGGTAGCTGAGTCTGGAAACACCATATATTTT
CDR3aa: CASSTGVAESGNTIYF

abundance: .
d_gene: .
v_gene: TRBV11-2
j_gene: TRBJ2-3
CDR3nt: TGTGCCAGCAGCTTAGTACCTAGTACCACAGATACGCAGTATTTT
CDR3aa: CASSLVPSTTDTQYF

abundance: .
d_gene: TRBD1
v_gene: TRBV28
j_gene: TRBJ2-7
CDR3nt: TGTGCCAGCAGTTTAGGGACAGCAGCCTACGAGCAGTACTTC
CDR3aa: CASSLGTAAYEQYF

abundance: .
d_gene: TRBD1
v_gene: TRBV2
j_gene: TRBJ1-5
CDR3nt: TGTGCCAGCAGCATGACAGGGAGCAATCAGCCCCAGCATTTT
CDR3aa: CASSMTGSNQPQHF

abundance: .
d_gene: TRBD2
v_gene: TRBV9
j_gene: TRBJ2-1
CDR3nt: TGTGCCAGCAGCGGCAGACTAGCGGAGAATGAGCAGTTCTTC
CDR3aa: CASSGRLAENEQFF